Described below is a single TCR beta chain sequence and its context. TCRdb redid the calling of the 5' RACE reads with MiXCR, one entry per CDR3 protein. The repertoire holds over 400,000 distinct CDR3 sequences, with around 22% as singletons. The record originates from a study of T-cell memory formation after mild COVID-19. The CDR3 sequence is 15 residues long. Germline V gene data show CDR1 as SNHLY and CDR2 as FYNNEI. The ends lost 6 bases at V and 5 bases at J; junction bases unmatched: 9. The receptor was isolated from an adult woman who had mild COVID-19 (a few samples of this study predate the infection). Cell type and time point are not known. The chain joins TRBV2 to TRBJ1-1; TRBD1 agrees at 10 bases. Sequencing was performed on PBMCs or a T cell subset sorted from them (not recorded which). DNA of the CDR3: TGTGCCAGCAGCGTCAGGGACAGGGGTACGACTGAAGCTTTCTTT. This codes for CASSVRDRGTTEAFF.